The sequence of this TCR beta chain was determined in a study of cytomegalovirus exposure and HLA in healthy donors. Study as a whole: Approximately 190 million T cells yielded 120 million or so unique TCR beta sequences, as an earlier analysis found.

Study-wide results and caveats: Investigators reported 150 to 200 TCR beta chains as tied to cytomegalovirus.

Trimming stripped 8 bases from V and 3 bases from J, with 10 bases between. This CDR3 has 12 amino acids. Germline V gene lookup returns CDR1 SNHLY and CDR2 FYNNEI. This clone was counted only a few times. Its target is unknown. Primers included in the PCR were 60 Vbeta and 13 Jbeta primers. Profiled with immunoSEQ multiplex PCR; TCRdb holds only in-frame clones, not every one. The sample yields about 170,000 clones, 60% to 85% seen once. Sequencing was done on a sample of PBMCs. The rearrangement joins TRBV2 to TRBJ1-2; the D gene is possibly TRBD1 (5 bases). The receptor was derived from a female donor in good health and CMV-seronegative. CDR3 sequence (DNA): TGTGCCAGCCCCAGGGAAGACTATGGCTACACCTTC. Its protein product is CASPREDYGYTF.